The entry that follows covers one T cell receptor beta chain sequence. This entry is derived from a study of blood T cell repertoires in COVID-19. Study summary: Acute and convalescent COVID-19 samples came from the United States, Italy and Spain. PBMCs, B-cell-depleted T cells, or T cells were the source of the cDNA or gDNA that made up the material.

In germline, CDR1 is SGHNT, CDR2 YYREEE (reference sequence). V was pared by 2 bases and J by 1 base, with 14 bases between. The CDR3 has 16 amino acids. In assigning cohorts, the study relied on participant-reported clinical history. Under the authors' procedure: From reference gene primer amplification, estimates of nucleated cell counts were derived. Assay used: immunoSEQ multiplex PCR; TCRdb lists only in-frame clones, some missing. That table is the source of V, J and clone size, and D and trimming were worked out from the DNA. The sample has some 390,000 clones, 89% seen once. Material for sequencing was PBMCs or T cells enriched from blood (not recorded which). The source is a young woman who had recovered from COVID-19. The chain combines TRBV5-4 with TRBJ2-3; tentatively, D is TRBD1 (6 bases). CDR3 protein: CASSLPQGKGTDTQYF. The CDR3 region has the DNA TGTGCCAGCAGCTTACCACAGGGTAAGGGCACAGATACGCAGTATTTT.